This T cell receptor (beta chain) appears in the sequencing data of a study of blood T cell repertoires in COVID-19. The Seattle site enrolled patients during active infection and followed them longitudinally. This clone has just one count. Authors' processing steps: Reference gene primer amplification in the assay estimated nucleated cell counts. The protocol was immunoSEQ multiplex PCR, while the TCRdb copy is restricted to in-frame clones and leaves out a portion. That table gives V, J and clone size, and the DNA gave D and trimming. The sample has about 150,000 clones; 70% to 85% are singletons. Sequencing was carried out using peripheral blood. The receptor was derived from a man aged 55 to 70 with COVID-19, enrolled during active disease.

The CDR3 loop is CASQEDNPYEQYF. The CDR3 DNA reads TGTGCCAGTCAAGAAGACAATCCCTACGAGCAGTACTTC. The chain links TRBV10-3 to TRBJ2-7; D call uncertain. V lost 10 bases and J 2 bases, leaving 15 bases between the germline ends. The CDR3 has 13 amino acids. Germline V gives CDR1 ENHRY, CDR2 SYGVKD.